This T cell receptor beta chain derives from a study of cytomegalovirus exposure and HLA in healthy donors. V shed 4 bases and J 4 bases; nucleotides not matched to a gene: 4. Per the germline V gene, CDR1 is SGHNT and CDR2 is YYREEE (reference sequence). CDR3 length: 15 amino acids. A multiplex PCR was run with 60 Vbeta primers and 13 Jbeta primers. Clones were read by immunoSEQ multiplex PCR, and TCRdb kept only the in-frame ones, dropping some. This sample's table has some 200,000 clones. The V call is TRBV5-4, the J call TRBJ2-3; 12 positions agree with TRBD2. Sequences were obtained from PBMCs. The receptor was derived from a woman under 30 in good health and CMV-seropositive. This CDR3 reads CASSPSGGVADTQYF. The CDR3 coding sequence is TGTGCCAGCAGCCCTAGCGGGGGGGTGGCAGATACGCAGTATTTT.